In its sample, the clone carrying this TCR beta chain was seen many times. Its target is unknown. This CDR3 contains 17 residues. Germline V gene data show CDR1 as MDHEN and CDR2 as SYDVKM. V was cut by 2 bases and J by 3 bases, with 17 bases left in between. The data are from a study of response to subunit inactivated influenza vaccine. Study findings and constraints: Authors suggested seasonal influenza vaccinations each recruit few new T cells.

TCRdb re-analysed the RT-PCR reads in MiXCR, keeping a single row per CDR3 protein. The table lists hundreds of thousands of distinct CDR3 sequences, 14% of them singletons. The rearrangement joins TRBV28 to TRBJ1-5, with D possibly TRBD1 on 6 matching bases. The sequencing used PBMCs from blood, collected 14 to 15 days before vaccination. This receptor was taken from a man aged 50 to 60 who received an inactivated influenza vaccine. CDR3 sequence reads: CASSLHTGYSLNQPQHF. The CDR3 bases are TGTGCCAGCAGTTTACATACAGGGTACAGCCTCAATCAGCCCCAGCATTTT.